The TCR beta chain described here comes from a study of cytomegalovirus exposure and HLA in healthy donors. Study-wide results and caveats: According to reports, the classifier identified cytomegalovirus status with high specificity and sensitivity. Most TCR sequences showed up rarely, but some public TCRs showed up in many donors.

TCRdb keeps only in-frame clones here, not all; method: immunoSEQ multiplex PCR. The sample contains over 150,000 clones, 80% to 90% of which appear only once. The CDR3 length is 14 residues. Germline loops: CDR1 MNHEY, CDR2 SVGAGI. Trimming cost V 5 bases and J 2 bases, with 10 bases left between them. This clone showed up just a few times. Its specificity is not known. The chain couples TRBV6-5 to TRBJ1-5; D is uncertain. The sequenced material came from PBMCs. The clonotype comes from a young man in good health and CMV-seropositive. The CDR3 DNA follows: TGTGCCAGCAGTGCCGGGTCAGGCAATCAGCCCCAGCATTTT. Protein product: CASSAGSGNQPQHF.